These 32 T cell receptor beta chains were all obtained from the same sample, sequenced in a study of T cells in Graves' hyperthyroidism and ophthalmopathy. Amplification of TCR beta CDR3 regions used RNA as the template. HTBI primers were the set used in a first-round RT-PCR of the TCR CDR3. TCRdb passed the multiplex PCR reads through MiXCR, listing each CDR3 protein once. The sample lists some 620,000 distinct CDR3 sequences, roughly 16% occurring once. Material: blood. The origin of the receptors is a woman between 25 and 40 years old with Graves' hyperthyroidism.

There are many counts of this clonotype. This chain connects TRBV3-1 to TRBJ2-7; 9 nucleotides match TRBD1. V shed 6 bases, J shed 6 bases, and the junction held 6 bases outside the gene matches. From germline, CDR1 is LGHDT and CDR2 YNNKEL (reference sequence). The CDR3 covers 13 residues. The CDR3 protein is CASRRDRAGEQYF. The CDR3 region has the DNA TGTGCCAGCAGGAGGGACAGGGCTGGCGAGCAGTACTTC.

This clonotype came up many times. The chain couples TRBV3-1 to TRBJ2-5, with D unclear. There are 14 residues in the CDR3. Germline values: CDR1 LGHDT, CDR2 YNNKEL (reference sequence). The V gene lost 4 bases and the J gene lost 2 bases, with 11 bases spanning the gap. CDR3 in amino acids: CASSRSLRQETQYF. CDR3 nucleotides: TGTGCCAGCAGCCGATCCCTTAGACAAGAGACCCAGTACTTC.

This clonotype showed up just a few times. This sequence joins TRBV19 and TRBJ1-1, with a weak D call TRBD1 (5 bases). The germline V gene has CDR1 LNHDA and CDR2 SQIVND (reference sequence). V lost 0 bases and J 1 base, leaving 21 bases between the germline ends. This CDR3 contains 19 residues. Written as DNA, the CDR3 is TGTGCCAGTAGTATAGATCTTTGGGGGGTGCTCGGAGGGAACACTGAAGCTTTCTTT. Protein sequence: CASSIDLWGVLGGNTEAFF.

Ten or more counts support this clonotype. The chain links TRBV7-2 to TRBJ2-7, with D perhaps being TRBD1 or TRBD2 (5 bases each). The CDR3 sequence is 15 residues long. Trimming stripped 1 base from V and 5 bases from J, with 15 bases between. Germline loops: CDR1 SGHTA, CDR2 FQGNSA. The CDR3 DNA is TGTGCCAGCAGCTTAGGCGCTAGCAGGGTCGACGAGCAGTACTTC. Translating it yields CASSLGASRVDEQYF.

V usage is TRBV2 and J usage is TRBJ2-2; a possible D gene is TRBD2 (7 bases). Germline V lookup: CDR1 SNHLY, CDR2 FYNNEI. This CDR3 comprises 14 residues. V was cut by 4 bases and J by 6 bases, with 12 bases left in between. CDR3 sequence (DNA): TGTGCCAGCAGTGTGGGGGGGCTGGCCGGGGAGCTGTTTTTT. Translated, it gives CASSVGGLAGELFF. Combining the CDR3 with reference TRBV2 and TRBJ2-2 gives the whole variable domain EPEVTQTPSHQVTQMGQEVILRCVPISNHLYFYWYRQILGQKVEFLVSFYNNEISEKSEIFDDQFSVERPDGSNFTLKIRSTKLEDSAMYFCASSVGGLAGELFFGEGSRLTVL.

J is TRBJ2-5 and V is TRBV11-2; D unresolved. V dropped 5 bases and J dropped 2 bases, with 12 bases sitting between them. Germline V gene data show CDR1 as SGHAT and CDR2 as FQNNGV. The CDR3 totals 14 residues. The CDR3 is CASSQIKNQETQYF. CDR3 DNA: TGTGCCAGCAGCCAGATTAAAAATCAAGAGACCCAGTACTTC.

In regard to this clonotype: This may be a read error: a much more frequent sequence differs by one nucleotide. The gene calls are TRBV20-1 and TRBJ2-5; D may correspond to TRBD1 or TRBD2 (6 bases each). Trimming cost V 5 bases and J 5 bases, with 15 bases left between them. This CDR3 has 13 amino acids. Per the germline V gene, CDR1 is DFQATT and CDR2 is SNEGSKA (reference sequence). The CDR3 loop reads CSASPGARETQYF. CDR3 in DNA: TGCAGTGCTTCTCCGGGGGCCCGGGAGACCCAGTACTTC.

Many counts were recorded for this clonotype. The chain is built from TRBV27 and TRBJ2-6; D not certain. This CDR3 is built from 15 residues. V lost 5 bases and J 0 bases, leaving 8 bases between the germline ends. Germline V gene lookup returns CDR1 MNHEY and CDR2 SMNVEV (reference sequence). CDR3 loop: CASSPRDSGANVLTF. CDR3 nucleotides: TGTGCCAGCAGTCCGAGAGACTCTGGGGCCAACGTCCTGACTTTC. The full variable domain, completed using reference TRBV27 and TRBJ2-6, is EAQVTQNPRYLITVTGKKLTVTCSQNMNHEYMSWYRQDPGLGLRQIYYSMNVEVTDKGDVPEGYKVSRKEKRNFPLILESPSPNQTSLYFCASSPRDSGANVLTFGAGSRLTVL.

The sample holds a few counts of this clonotype. The rearrangement uses TRBV24-1 and TRBJ2-1; TRBD2 matches at 7 bases. The CDR3 covers 15 residues. The germline V gene has CDR1 KGHDR and CDR2 SFDVKD. The V gene end was trimmed by 0 bases and the J gene end by 10 bases; junction bases not matched to a gene: 8. The CDR3 sequence: CATSDLPGLSAEQFF. The CDR3 DNA reads TGTGCCACCAGTGATTTGCCGGGACTATCGGCCGAGCAGTTCTTC.

The rearrangement uses TRBV19 and TRBJ1-1, with 7 bases fitting TRBD1. Germline-derived CDR1 and CDR2 are LNHDA and SQIVND (reference sequence). The length of the CDR3 is 16 residues. The V segment lost 3 bases and the J segment 1 base; nucleotides outside the gene matches: 8. CDR3 region: CASSISRDSWNTEAFF. The CDR3 DNA reads TGTGCCAGTAGTATTTCTCGGGACAGTTGGAACACTGAAGCTTTCTTT.

This clonotype was seen many times. V gene TRBV6-1 combines with J gene TRBJ2-2, with TRBD2 matching 8 bases. This CDR3 spans 18 amino acids. After removal of 5 bases from V and 7 bases from J, the junction contained 18 bases not matched to a gene. Germline V gives CDR1 MNHNS, CDR2 SASEGT. In DNA, the CDR3 is TGTGCCAGCAGTTACAGGGTGTCGGGAGGGCGGTTCATCGGGGAGCTGTTTTTT. It is translated as CASSYRVSGGRFIGELFF.

This clonotype was detected a few times. The rearrangement links TRBV20-1 to TRBJ2-7, with 7 nucleotides matching TRBD1. Germline V gives CDR1 DFQATT, CDR2 SNEGSKA (reference sequence). V lost 3 bases, J lost 3 bases, and 14 bases stayed unmatched. The CDR3 spans 16 residues. The DNA of the CDR3 is TGCAGTGCTAGGGGACATCAGGGGGTAGGGGGCTACGAGCAGTACTTC. Protein sequence: CSARGHQGVGGYEQYF.

This clonotype occurred many times. V and J are TRBV15 and TRBJ2-7; 12 bases align to TRBD2. The CDR3 is 15 amino acids. Germline V gives CDR1 LNHNV, CDR2 YYDKDF (reference sequence). With 4 bases clipped from V and 3 bases from J, the junction kept 4 bases outside the gene matches. CDR3 loop: CATSNLAGGFYEQYF. DNA of the CDR3: TGTGCCACCAGCAATCTAGCGGGAGGGTTCTACGAGCAGTACTTC.

The chain links TRBV24-1 to TRBJ1-5, with 9 bases identical to TRBD1. Germline CDR1 reads KGHDR; CDR2 reads SFDVKD. This CDR3 has 15 amino acids. J gave up 2 bases and V 4 bases, and 2 bases lay outside the gene matches. In DNA, the CDR3 is TGTGCCACCAGTGAGAGGACAGGGGGCAATCAGCCCCAGCATTTT. Protein: CATSERTGGNQPQHF.

The rearrangement joins TRBV7-9 to TRBJ1-6; 10 nucleotides align to TRBD1. The germline V gene encodes CDR1 SEHNR and CDR2 FQNEAQ (reference sequence). This CDR3 is 16 amino acids long. V dropped 3 bases and J dropped 3; count of bases not matched to a gene: 2. The CDR3, as DNA: TGTGCCAGCAGCTTGGGACAGGGGAACTATAATTCACCCCTCCACTTT. Protein sequence: CASSLGQGNYNSPLHF.

In its sample, this clonotype was seen a few times. The chain joins TRBV28 to TRBJ1-2; no firm D call. V lost 6 bases and J lost 8, with 22 bases in between. This CDR3 has 15 amino acids. Per germline, CDR1 MDHEN and CDR2 SYDVKM. The CDR3 here is CASRPGVLFPEGYTF. The CDR3 DNA follows: TGTGCCAGCAGGCCGGGAGTACTATTCCCAGAGGGCTACACCTTC.

This clonotype was counted many times. The rearrangement uses TRBV27 and TRBJ1-1; 7 nucleotides line up with TRBD1. Germline V lookup: CDR1 MNHEY, CDR2 SMNVEV (reference sequence). After removal of 8 bases from V and 1 base from J, the junction contained 7 bases not matched to a gene. CDR3 length: 14 residues. CDR3 protein: CASGRQGTNTEAFF. CDR3 sequence (DNA): TGTGCCAGCGGTAGACAGGGTACGAACACTGAAGCTTTCTTT.

This clonotype turned up a few times. V gene TRBV20-1 combines with J gene TRBJ2-5; D perhaps matches TRBD2 (5 bases). The ends were cut back, 1 base at V and 9 bases at J, with 15 bases in the middle. This CDR3 is built from 13 residues. Germline V gene sequence: CDR1 DFQATT, CDR2 SNEGSKA (reference sequence). In DNA form, the CDR3 reads TGCAGTGCTAGAGGAGACCCGGCGAGGGCCCAGTACTTC. It translates to CSARGDPARAQYF.

There are a few counts of this clonotype. The V and J genes are TRBV5-8 and TRBJ2-3; TRBD2 matches at 7 bases. The CDR3 length is 15 residues. Trimming at V came to 5 bases and at J to 6 bases, leaving 12 bases not matched to a gene. Germline loops: CDR1 SGHTS, CDR2 YDEGEE. In nucleotides, the CDR3 is TGTGCCAGCAGTCTCCGTGGGAGGGCCTTGGATACGCAGTATTTT. This codes for CASSLRGRALDTQYF.

This clonotype has ten or more counts. The chain employs TRBV6-2 or TRBV6-3 and TRBJ2-7, with 10 bases lining up with TRBD2. Per the germline V gene, CDR1 is MNHEY and CDR2 is SVGEGT. With 8 bases clipped from V and 0 bases from J, the junction kept 1 base outside the gene matches. CDR3 length: 13 residues. CDR3: CASRTSGSYEQYF. The CDR3 nucleotides read TGTGCCAGCCGGACTAGCGGCTCCTACGAGCAGTACTTC.

This chain connects TRBV9 to TRBJ2-1, with 7 bases fitting TRBD2. Germline CDR1 is SGDLS and CDR2 is YYNGEE. The CDR3 extends over 15 amino acids. The junction had 4 bases not matched to a gene; V was cut back by 4 bases and J by 0 bases. This CDR3 reads CASSSGISSYNEQFF. CDR3 bases: TGTGCCAGCAGCAGCGGGATAAGCTCCTACAATGAGCAGTTCTTC.

A few counts support this clonotype. The gene calls are TRBV29-1 and TRBJ1-2; 7 bases match TRBD1. The germline V gene encodes CDR1 SQVTM and CDR2 ANQGSEA. V dropped 6 bases and J dropped 8; count of bases not matched to a gene: 12. The CDR3 has 13 residues. This CDR3 is CSVGQAAAGGYTF. In DNA, the CDR3 is TGCAGCGTAGGACAGGCGGCCGCGGGCGGCTACACCTTC.

The rearrangement links TRBV3-1 to TRBJ2-7; D uncertain. The CDR3 is made up of 12 amino acids. Germline V lookup: CDR1 LGHDT, CDR2 YNNKEL (reference sequence). Deletions cut 3 bases from V and 4 bases from J, with 7 bases between. In DNA, the CDR3 is TGTGCCAGCAGCCACAACGCTTACGAGCAGTACTTC. Translation gives CASSHNAYEQYF.

This clonotype showed up many times. The rearrangement joins TRBV6-2 or TRBV6-3 to TRBJ2-7; D may be TRBD2 (5 bases). The CDR3 sequence is 16 residues long. CDR1 and CDR2 from the germline V gene are MNHEY and SVGEGT. Trimming shortened V by 2 bases and J by 1 base, and 15 bases separated the two germline ends. The CDR3 nucleotides read TGTGCCAGCAGTTACATACGGGCTAGCAGATCCTACGAGCAGTACTTC. Translating it yields CASSYIRASRSYEQYF.

A few counts support this clonotype. The V and J genes are TRBV19 and TRBJ2-1; 9 bases agree with TRBD2. Germline V lookup: CDR1 LNHDA, CDR2 SQIVND (reference sequence). The CDR3 runs to 15 residues. Trimming took 5 bases from V and 6 from J; bases not matched to a gene: 8. The DNA for the CDR3 is TGTGCCAGTAGTCCTTGGCGGGAGGGCCCCAATGAGCAGTTCTTC. Amino acid sequence: CASSPWREGPNEQFF.

This clonotype was seen at least ten times. The V call is TRBV11-2, the J call TRBJ2-7; 9 bases are shared with TRBD1. J lost 6 bases, V lost 6 bases, and 12 bases had no gene match. In germline, CDR1 is SGHAT, CDR2 FQNNGV. CDR3 length: 15 residues. This chain's CDR3 is CASRRQGEVTGEQYF. In nucleotides, the CDR3 is TGTGCCAGCAGAAGACAGGGGGAGGTAACGGGCGAGCAGTACTTC.

Note on this clonotype: With a much larger clone just one base away, this may be a read error. The CDR3 DNA reads as TGTGCCAGCAGAACTACGGGATTCTCCTACAATGAGCAGTTCTTC. Its protein is CASRTTGFSYNEQFF. The chain has TRBV11-3 and TRBJ2-1, with D perhaps matching TRBD2 (5 bases). Germline V gene lookup returns CDR1 SGHNT and CDR2 YENEEA. The CDR3 consists of 15 residues. V lost 6 bases and J lost 0, with 12 bases in between.

This clonotype was found a few times. The chain links TRBV24-1 to TRBJ2-1; D is possibly TRBD1 (6 bases). CDR3 length: 23 amino acids. Germline CDR1 KGHDR, CDR2 SFDVKD. The V end lost 6 bases, the J end lost 2 bases, and 37 bases lay between the germline ends. CDR3 loop: CATSTTVRDTGTRQRSPYNEQFF. The CDR3 DNA follows: TGTGCCACCAGTACGACAGTCCGGGACACCGGGACCAGGCAAAGAAGCCCCTACAATGAGCAGTTCTTC.

This clonotype was recorded at least ten times. CDR3 in DNA: TGTGCCAGCACCCTACAGGGCTGGTCACCCCTCCACTTT. This codes for CASTLQGWSPLHF. V usage is TRBV28 and J usage is TRBJ1-6; D might be TRBD1 (6 bases). The CDR3 consists of 13 residues. Germline CDR1 MDHEN, CDR2 SYDVKM. V was clipped by 7 bases and J by 10 bases, with 14 bases between them.

The table lists this clonotype with many counts. The chain is built from TRBV18 and TRBJ2-1; the D is unclear. The CDR3 loop spans 13 amino acids. Germline CDR1 reads KGHSH; CDR2 reads LQKENI. Deletions cut 0 bases from V and 7 bases from J, with 7 bases between. CDR3 region: CASSPPSANEQFF. For the CDR3, the DNA is TGTGCCAGCTCACCACCCTCCGCTAATGAGCAGTTCTTC.

This clonotype was found many times. CDR3 protein: CASREREGQNEQFF. The CDR3 DNA reads TGTGCCAGCAGGGAGCGGGAGGGCCAAAATGAGCAGTTCTTC. The chain has TRBV2 and TRBJ2-1; 10 bases match TRBD2. V lost 6 bases to trimming and J lost 7 bases; unmatched junction nucleotides: 6. CDR3 length: 14 residues. Germline V lookup: CDR1 SNHLY, CDR2 FYNNEI. The whole variable domain, remainder taken from reference TRBV2 and TRBJ2-1, is EPEVTQTPSHQVTQMGQEVILRCVPISNHLYFYWYRQILGQKVEFLVSFYNNEISEKSEIFDDQFSVERPDGSNFTLKIRSTKLEDSAMYFCASREREGQNEQFFGPGTRLTVL.

The chain employs TRBV20-1 and TRBJ2-3; TRBD2 agrees at 11 bases. Trimming at V came to 3 bases and at J to 2 bases, leaving 10 bases not matched to a gene. CDR1 DFQATT and CDR2 SNEGSKA come from the germline V gene (reference sequence). CDR3 length: 17 amino acids. CDR3 DNA: TGCAGTGCTAGGGGGACTAGCGGATCCACTTTCACAGATACGCAGTATTTT. This gives the protein CSARGTSGSTFTDTQYF.